This entry is about one T cell receptor (beta chain). Its antigen specificity is not known. Per-base quality was not reported, and no clone a single base away is much larger than it. This entry comes from a study of T-cell memory formation after mild COVID-19 (dated by TCRdb to 2020 to 2022). Turning to the overall study: TCR sequence clusters from the two donors were largely donor specific. T-cell clones expanding and contracting after mild COVID-19 in a couple of donors were tracked by longitudinal TCRalpha and TCRbeta repertoire sequencing. Two young, previously healthy adult volunteers, one female and one male, were included in the cohort.

The data were produced on an Illumina NovaSeq 6000. TCRalpha and TCRbeta cDNA libraries were built by 5'RACE with constant-segment primers, adding sample barcodes and unique molecular identifiers. Trizol reagent was used to extract RNA from every sample. Library amplification was performed in two PCR steps, and a second sample barcode and Illumina TruSeq adapters were introduced in the second step. Sequencing of libraries was performed on an Illumina NovaSeq with 2 x 150 bp paired-end reads. The authors' pipeline ran thus. Demultiplexing of reads and collapsing into UMI-guided consensus sequences were performed with migec v1.2.7. Using mixcr v2.1.11, the UMI consensuses were aligned to TRA and TRB V and J templates and assembled into clonotypes. A clonotype was counted as expanded or contracted only if both edgeR and NoisET called the change significant, with noise models trained on biological replicates. For edgeR calls, a false discovery rate-adjusted p below 0.01 and a log2 fold-change threshold of 1 were applied. As an exploratory analysis of dynamics, max-normalized trajectories of the 1000 most abundant clonotypes were examined by PCA with hierarchical clustering. Separately sequenced CD4+ and CD8+ repertoires were used to assign a CD4 or CD8 phenotype to each responding clone. The public reads were reanalyzed by TCRdb: fastp trimming at Q25, MiXCR alignment, in-frame beta chains only. Records with the same CDR3 protein are collapsed into one entry carrying the most frequent genes and DNA. These V and J calls rely on TCRdb rather than the paper's analysis. Recorded for this sample are 550,000 to 700,000 distinct CDR3 sequences; 15% to 20% of them occurred a single time. The biggest ten clones account for around 12% of the sample.

PBMCs were isolated by Ficoll-Paque density gradient centrifugation. Findings and caveats that apply to the study as a whole: SARS-CoV-2 specificity was not confirmed for the second-wave clones peaking on day 37. Balanced CD4/CD8 phenotypes were observed for clones contracting from day 15 to 85, whereas a bias towards CD4+ was observed for a second wave of clones expanding from day 15 to 37. Contracting CD4+ clones appeared mostly in the CM and EM memory subsets, whereas CD8+ clones were enriched in EMRA. The study included only a couple of mild cases, and larger cohorts that include severe cases with pre-infection samples were judged to be necessary. Some responding clones were detected in pre-infection memory, suggesting pre-existing cross-reactive memory T cells joined the SARS-CoV-2 response.

At the junction V is shortened by 3 bases and J by 6 bases; bases outside the gene matches: 26. The CDR3 runs 24 residues from the cysteine to the phenylalanine. Just the 72-base CDR3 DNA is kept, in frame starting at base 1. The source is an adult woman who had mild COVID-19 (a few samples of this study predate the infection). The sample titles of this study are shuffled in the database, so cell type and time point are left out; the donor was told from shared clones. The chain links TRBV23-1 with TRBJ2-2, with 15 bases matching TRBD2. TRBV23-1 is assigned to the ORF class and has an uncertain function. Sequencing was done on a sample of PBMCs or a T cell subset sorted from them (not recorded which). The CDR3 corresponds to CASSQSLIPDRRTSGGAWPGELFF. In nucleotides, the sequence is TGCGCCAGCAGTCAGTCCCTGATCCCGGACAGAAGGACTAGCGGGGGGGCCTGGCCCGGGGAGCTGTTTTTT.